The 5 T cell receptor beta chains below were found in one sample sequenced in a study of shared clonotypes between healthy human individuals. Generated by immunoSEQ multiplex PCR, the TCRdb table keeps only in-frame clones and is missing some. This sample yields over 2 million clones, of which roughly 90% are seen a single time; roughly 0.34% belongs to the top ten. Sequenced sample: naive CD4+ T cells from PBMCs. Subset defined: CD45RA+ positively selected. Receptors were obtained from a man younger than 35 in good health. Some clones in this sample may be carry-over from other donors' samples.

J is TRBJ2-7 and V is TRBV4-2; tentatively, D is TRBD2 (7 bases). Germline assignment: CDR1 LGHNA and CDR2 YNFKEQ. CDR3 length: 17 residues. The V end lost 0 bases, the J end lost 3 bases, and 18 bases lay between the germline ends. DNA for the CDR3: TGTGCCAGCAGCCAAGAGGGGACAAACCCGGGAGGCTACGAGCAGTACTTC. It is translated as CASSQEGTNPGGYEQYF.

This clone was recorded a few times. The chain carries TRBV18 and TRBJ1-4; no clear D. CDR1 and CDR2 (germline): KGHSH, LQKENI. The CDR3 totals 13 residues. V shed 6 bases and J shed 7 bases, with 12 bases lying between them. As DNA, the CDR3 is TGTGCCAGCTCTCCCTCTTGGGGTGAAAAACTGTTTTTT. This codes for CASSPSWGEKLFF.

The chain couples TRBV2 to TRBJ2-5, with TRBD2 matching 7 bases. With 6 bases clipped from V and 5 bases from J, the junction kept 6 bases outside the gene matches. The CDR3 has 13 amino acids. The germline CDR1 and CDR2 sequences are SNHLY and FYNNEI. The CDR3 DNA sequence: TGTGCCAGCAGGGGGGGAGGGACGGAGACCCAGTACTTC. Its translation is CASRGGGTETQYF. The variable domain in full, completed from reference TRBV2 and TRBJ2-5, reads EPEVTQTPSHQVTQMGQEVILRCVPISNHLYFYWYRQILGQKVEFLVSFYNNEISEKSEIFDDQFSVERPDGSNFTLKIRSTKLEDSAMYFCASRGGGTETQYFGPGTRLLVL.

V is TRBV27 and J is TRBJ1-5; D unresolved. Deletions cut 8 bases from V and 0 bases from J, with 11 bases between. CDR1 and CDR2 from the germline V gene are MNHEY and SMNVEV (reference sequence). The CDR3 loop spans 14 amino acids. The CDR3 spells CASRGPYSNQPQHF. The CDR3 DNA reads TGTGCCAGCCGAGGCCCCTATAGCAATCAGCCCCAGCATTTT.

CDR3 in amino acids: CASSFRSRGDTQYF. CDR3 nucleotides: TGTGCCAGCAGCTTCCGCAGCCGGGGAGATACGCAGTATTTT. The chain is built from TRBV7-8 and TRBJ2-3; D is perhaps TRBD2 (5 bases). This CDR3 spans 14 amino acids. The germline CDR1 and CDR2 sequences are SGHVS and FQNEAQ. V lost 3 bases and J 5 bases, leaving 12 bases between the germline ends.